The 14 T cell receptor beta chains listed next were all sequenced from one sample in a study of lymphopenia after photon versus proton radiotherapy. Assay: immunoSEQ multiplex PCR; the TCRdb copy retains only in-frame clones and omits some. This table has roughly 150,000 clones, about 88% appearing once. This specimen consisted of peripheral blood, obtained from a patient treated with photon-based radiotherapy. These receptors originate from a man aged 45-65 years with gastric cancer.

This rearrangement joins TRBV15 to TRBJ2-3, with D possibly matching TRBD2 (5 bases). The CDR3 is made up of 15 amino acids. Trimming pared 4 bases from V and 0 bases from J, leaving 11 bases between. Per the germline V gene, CDR1 is LNHNV and CDR2 is YYDKDF (reference sequence). CDR3 in DNA: TGTGCCACCAGCAAAGAGGGCGGTAGCACAGATACGCAGTATTTT. Translating it yields CATSKEGGSTDTQYF. Variable domain in full (rest from reference TRBV15 and TRBJ2-3): DAMVIQNPRYQVTQFGKPVTLSCSQTLNHNVMYWYQQKSSQAPKLLFHYYDKDFNNEADTPDNFQSRRPNTSFCFLDIRSPGLGDTAMYLCATSKEGGSTDTQYFGPGTRLTVL.

The genes are TRBV30 and TRBJ1-4; D not resolved. CDR3 length: 15 amino acids. The V and J ends lost 1 base and 3 bases respectively, with 12 bases between them. Germline values: CDR1 GTSNPN, CDR2 SVGIG (reference sequence). Here the CDR3 DNA reads TGTGCCTGGAGTGGTGCCCTCGCGGCTAATGAAAAACTGTTTTTT. It encodes CAWSGALAANEKLFF. The full variable domain, rest sourced from reference TRBV30 and TRBJ1-4, is SQTIHQWPATLVQPVGSPLSLECTVEGTSNPNLYWYRQAAGRGLQLLFYSVGIGQISSEVPQNLSASRPQDRQFILSSKKLLLSDSGFYLCAWSGALAANEKLFFGSGTQLSVL.

The chain has TRBV10-2 and TRBJ1-1; D gene ambiguous. The CDR3 has 14 residues. Deletions cut 6 bases from V and 4 bases from J, with 15 bases between. Germline V gene lookup returns CDR1 WSHSY and CDR2 SAAADI. The CDR3 sequence is CASRAPERGTEAFF. The CDR3, as DNA: TGCGCCAGCAGGGCCCCTGAAAGAGGCACTGAAGCTTTCTTT.

The chain couples TRBV27 to TRBJ2-3, with D possibly TRBD1 on 6 matching bases. The CDR3 is made up of 14 amino acids. The germline V gene has CDR1 MNHEY and CDR2 SMNVEV (reference sequence). V was pared by 5 bases and J by 2 bases, with 11 bases between. CDR3 residues: CASSLRQATDTQYF. The DNA for the CDR3 is TGTGCCAGCAGTCTCCGACAGGCCACAGATACGCAGTATTTT.

Points on this clone: Other nucleotide sequences from this sample produce the same CDR3. The V gene is TRBV19, the J gene TRBJ1-1; D gene ambiguous. Germline V gene sequence: CDR1 LNHDA, CDR2 SQIVND (reference sequence). Trimming removed 4 bases at V and 1 base at J, with 10 bases between. CDR3 length: 14 amino acids. CDR3 amino acids: CASSNRRRNTEAFF. The CDR3 region has the DNA TGTGCCAGTAGTAACCGAAGGCGGAACACTGAAGCTTTCTTT.

The V and J genes are TRBV28 and TRBJ1-3; a possible D gene is TRBD1 (5 bases). This CDR3 comprises 13 residues. Looked up from germline, CDR1 is MDHEN and CDR2 is SYDVKM. V was trimmed by 10 bases and J by 5 bases, leaving 15 bases between them. The CDR3 loop reads CATHGALRNTIYF. The DNA of the CDR3 is TGTGCCACCCACGGGGCTCTGAGAAACACCATATATTTT. The complete variable domain, with remaining parts taken from reference TRBV28 and TRBJ1-3, reads DVKVTQSSRYLVKRTGEKVFLECVQDMDHENMFWYRQDPGLGLRLIYFSYDVKMKEKGDIPEGYSVSREKKERFSLILESASTNQTSMYLCATHGALRNTIYFGEGSWLTVV.

V gene TRBV7-2 combines with J gene TRBJ1-2; TRBD1 is a possible D gene (5 bases). Germline values: CDR1 SGHTA, CDR2 FQGNSA. This CDR3 region has 16 residues. V gave up 2 bases and J gave up 4 bases, with 17 bases separating them. DNA for the CDR3: TGTGCCAGCAGCTTACTTACAGGAGTGAGTAGCTATGGCTACACCTTC. Translation: CASSLLTGVSSYGYTF.

The chain combines TRBV6-6 with TRBJ2-1; 9 nucleotides agree with TRBD2. CDR3 length: 15 amino acids. Per the germline V gene, CDR1 is MNHNY and CDR2 is SVGAGI (reference sequence). Losses at the gene ends were 7 bases for V and 9 bases for J; bases not matched to a gene: 13. Here the CDR3 DNA reads TGTGCCAGCATCACCGGGACTAGCCTTCACGGTGAGCAGTTCTTC. It specifies CASITGTSLHGEQFF.

The V and J genes are TRBV11-1 and TRBJ1-2; a weak D match, TRBD1 (5 bases). The germline V and J ends were trimmed by 5 bases and 4 bases, with 14 bases remaining between them. Germline CDR1 SGHAT, CDR2 FQDESV (reference sequence). This CDR3 has 14 amino acids. The CDR3 reads CASSRSTGAYGYTF. The DNA of the CDR3 is TGTGCCAGCAGCCGGAGCACAGGAGCCTATGGCTACACCTTC.

This chain joins TRBV7-9 and TRBJ2-7, with 7 bases matching TRBD1. CDR3 length: 17 residues. Unmatched junction bases numbered 12, after V lost 2 bases and J lost 2 bases. Per germline, CDR1 SEHNR and CDR2 FQNEAQ (reference sequence). CDR3 DNA: TGTGCCAGCAGCTTATCCATTACAGGGGAGTCAACCTACGAGCAGTACTTC. Protein product: CASSLSITGESTYEQYF.

This chain links TRBV9 with TRBJ2-1, with 14 bases fitting TRBD2. From germline, CDR1 is SGDLS and CDR2 YYNGEE. The length of the CDR3 is 15 residues. V lost 5 bases, J lost 9 bases, and 7 bases stayed unmatched. CDR3 coding DNA: TGTGCCAGCAGGCCCGGGGGACTAGCGGGAGCTGAGCAGTTCTTC. Its protein is CASRPGGLAGAEQFF.

The chain couples TRBV6-5 to TRBJ1-5; possibly TRBD1 for D (6 bases). V lost 5 bases and J 0 bases, leaving 11 bases between the germline ends. The germline gives CDR1 MNHEY, CDR2 SVGAGI. The CDR3 runs to 15 residues. The CDR3 DNA sequence: TGTGCCAGCAGTACAGGGACACTTAGCAATCAGCCCCAGCATTTT. Translated, it gives CASSTGTLSNQPQHF.

This rearrangement joins TRBV30 to TRBJ2-1; D remains ambiguous. Germline CDR1 reads GTSNPN; CDR2 reads SVGIG (reference sequence). V lost 4 bases and J lost 3, with 4 bases in between. The CDR3 loop spans 11 amino acids. The CDR3: CAWTRYNEQFF. In DNA form, the CDR3 reads TGTGCCTGGACCCGCTACAATGAGCAGTTCTTC.

This clone was detected a few times. This chain joins TRBV4-2 and TRBJ2-7; 13 bases match TRBD2. The CDR3 has 16 amino acids. Unmatched junction bases numbered 3, after V lost 0 bases and J lost 4 bases. Germline V gives CDR1 LGHNA, CDR2 YNFKEQ. As DNA, the CDR3 is TGTGCCAGCAGCCAAGACGGACTAGCGGGAGAATACGAGCAGTACTTC. Amino acids: CASSQDGLAGEYEQYF.